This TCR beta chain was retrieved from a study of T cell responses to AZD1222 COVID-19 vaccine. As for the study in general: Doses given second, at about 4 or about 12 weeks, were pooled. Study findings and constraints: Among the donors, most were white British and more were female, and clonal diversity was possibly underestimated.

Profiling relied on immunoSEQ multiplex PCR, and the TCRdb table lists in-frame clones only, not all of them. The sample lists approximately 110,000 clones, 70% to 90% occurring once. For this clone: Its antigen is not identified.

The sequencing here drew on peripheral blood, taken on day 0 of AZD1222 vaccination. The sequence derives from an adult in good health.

The CDR3 region is CASSGKNIQYF. Here the CDR3 DNA reads TGTGCCAGCTCCGGCAAAAACATTCAGTACTTC. This chain uses TRBV6-5 with TRBJ2-4; unclear D gene. This CDR3 contains 11 residues. The germline gives CDR1 MNHEY, CDR2 SVGAGI. V was shortened by 8 bases and J by 3 bases, with 5 bases between the two germline ends.